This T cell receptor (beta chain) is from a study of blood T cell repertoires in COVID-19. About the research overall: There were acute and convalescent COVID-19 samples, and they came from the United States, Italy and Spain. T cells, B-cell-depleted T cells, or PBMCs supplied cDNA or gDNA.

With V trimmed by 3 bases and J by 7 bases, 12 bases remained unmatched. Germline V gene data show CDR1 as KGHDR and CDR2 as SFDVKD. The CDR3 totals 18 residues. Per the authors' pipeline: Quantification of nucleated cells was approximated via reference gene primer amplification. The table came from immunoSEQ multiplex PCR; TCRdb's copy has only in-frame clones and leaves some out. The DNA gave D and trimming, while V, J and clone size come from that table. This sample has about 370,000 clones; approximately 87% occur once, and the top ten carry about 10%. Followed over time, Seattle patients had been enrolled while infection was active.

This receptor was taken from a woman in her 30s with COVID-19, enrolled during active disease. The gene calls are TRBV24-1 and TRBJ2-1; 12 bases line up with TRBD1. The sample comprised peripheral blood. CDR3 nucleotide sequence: TGTGCCACCAGTGATAATCCGGGACAGGGGGCGATTGCGAATGAGCAGTTCTTC. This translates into CATSDNPGQGAIANEQFF.